The clone carrying this T cell receptor (beta chain) was seen a handful of times. Per the authors' pipeline: Counts of nucleated cells, estimated from reference gene primer amplification, were obtained. Method: immunoSEQ multiplex PCR; TCRdb's copy keeps in-frame clones and lacks some. Clonal size and the V and J genes are those of that table, whereas D and trimming came from the DNA. The table lists about 190,000 clones, approximately 86% of them singletons, with 2.5% to 3% in the top ten. These data belong to a study of blood T cell repertoires in COVID-19. Study details: The United States, Italy and Spain provided the acute and convalescent COVID-19 samples. From T cells, B-cell-depleted T cells, or PBMCs came the material, which was cDNA or gDNA.

Trimming at V came to 3 bases and at J to 3 bases, leaving 12 bases not matched to a gene. The germline V gene has CDR1 SGDLS and CDR2 YYNGEE. This CDR3 is built from 17 residues. The rearrangement joins TRBV9 to TRBJ1-2, with 9 bases identical to TRBD1. The sample comprised peripheral blood. This receptor was obtained from a man aged 35-49 years with active or convalescent COVID-19. CDR3 amino acids: CASSADPIQGAYYGYTF. CDR3 DNA sequence: TGTGCCAGCAGCGCAGACCCGATACAGGGGGCATACTATGGCTACACCTTC.